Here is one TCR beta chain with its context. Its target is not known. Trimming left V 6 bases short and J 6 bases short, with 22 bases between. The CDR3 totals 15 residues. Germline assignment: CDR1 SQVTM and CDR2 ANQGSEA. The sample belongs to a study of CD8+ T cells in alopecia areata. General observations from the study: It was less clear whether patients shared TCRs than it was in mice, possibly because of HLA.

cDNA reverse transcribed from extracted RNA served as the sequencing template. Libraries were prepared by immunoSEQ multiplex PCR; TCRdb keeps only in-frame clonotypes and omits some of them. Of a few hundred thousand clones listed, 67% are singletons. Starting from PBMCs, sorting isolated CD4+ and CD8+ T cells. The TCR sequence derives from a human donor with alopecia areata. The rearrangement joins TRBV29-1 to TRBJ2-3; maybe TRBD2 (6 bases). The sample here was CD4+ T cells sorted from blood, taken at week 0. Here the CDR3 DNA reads TGCAGCGTAACCCAGGTCCGGGACTTGGCTGATACGCAGTATTTT. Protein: CSVTQVRDLADTQYF.